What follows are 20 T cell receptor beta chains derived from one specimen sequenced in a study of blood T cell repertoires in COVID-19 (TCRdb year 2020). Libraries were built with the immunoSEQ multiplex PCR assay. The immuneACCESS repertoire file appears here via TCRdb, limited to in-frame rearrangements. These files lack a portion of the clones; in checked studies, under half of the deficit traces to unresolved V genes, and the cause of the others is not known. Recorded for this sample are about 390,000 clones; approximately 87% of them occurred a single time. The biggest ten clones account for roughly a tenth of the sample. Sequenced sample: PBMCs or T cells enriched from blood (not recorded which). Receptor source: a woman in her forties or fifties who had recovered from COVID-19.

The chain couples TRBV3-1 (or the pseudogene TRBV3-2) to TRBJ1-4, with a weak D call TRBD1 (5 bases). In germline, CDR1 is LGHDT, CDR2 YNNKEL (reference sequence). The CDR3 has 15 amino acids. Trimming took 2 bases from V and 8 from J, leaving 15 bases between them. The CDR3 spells CASSQSRQGREKLFF. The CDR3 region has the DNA TGTGCCAGCAGCCAATCACGGCAGGGCAGGGAAAAACTGTTTTTT.

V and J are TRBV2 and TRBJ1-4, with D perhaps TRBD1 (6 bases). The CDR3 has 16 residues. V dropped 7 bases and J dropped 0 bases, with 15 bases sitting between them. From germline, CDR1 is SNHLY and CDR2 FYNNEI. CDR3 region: CASKRDTQATNEKLFF. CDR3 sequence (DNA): TGTGCCAGCAAGAGGGACACCCAAGCAACTAATGAAAAACTGTTTTTT.

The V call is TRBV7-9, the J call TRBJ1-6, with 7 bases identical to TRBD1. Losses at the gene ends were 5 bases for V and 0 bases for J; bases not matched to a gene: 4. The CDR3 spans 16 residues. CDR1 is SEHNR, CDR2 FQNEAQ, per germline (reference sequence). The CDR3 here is CASSKAGGSYNSPLHF. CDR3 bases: TGTGCCAGCAGCAAAGCAGGGGGCTCCTATAATTCACCCCTCCACTTT. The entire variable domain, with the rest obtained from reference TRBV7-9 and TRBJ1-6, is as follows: DTGVSQNPRHKITKRGQNVTFRCDPISEHNRLYWYRQTLGQGPEFLTYFQNEAQLEKSRLLSDRFSAERPKGSFSTLEIQRTEQGDSAMYLCASSKAGGSYNSPLHFGNGTRLTVT.

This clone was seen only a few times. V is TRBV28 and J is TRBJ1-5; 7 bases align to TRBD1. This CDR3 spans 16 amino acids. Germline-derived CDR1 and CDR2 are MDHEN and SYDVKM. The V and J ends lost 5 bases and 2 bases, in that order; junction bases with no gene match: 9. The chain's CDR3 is CASSPRGSLRNQPQHF. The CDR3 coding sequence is TGTGCCAGCAGTCCCAGGGGGTCCCTTCGCAATCAGCCCCAGCATTTT.

As DNA, the CDR3 is TGCAGCGTTGAATCTACTGATACTGGGGCCAACGTCCTGACTTTC. Protein product: CSVESTDTGANVLTF. J is TRBJ2-6 and V is TRBV29-1; the D is unclear. Germline V lookup: CDR1 SQVTM, CDR2 ANQGSEA. The CDR3 runs 15 residues. V was trimmed by 2 bases and J by 2 bases, leaving 10 bases between them.

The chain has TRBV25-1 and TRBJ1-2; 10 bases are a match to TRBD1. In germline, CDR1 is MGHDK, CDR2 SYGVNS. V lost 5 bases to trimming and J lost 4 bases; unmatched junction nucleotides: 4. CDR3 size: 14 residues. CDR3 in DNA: TGTGCCAGCAGTACAGGGACAGGGGCCTATGGCTACACCTTC. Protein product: CASSTGTGAYGYTF.

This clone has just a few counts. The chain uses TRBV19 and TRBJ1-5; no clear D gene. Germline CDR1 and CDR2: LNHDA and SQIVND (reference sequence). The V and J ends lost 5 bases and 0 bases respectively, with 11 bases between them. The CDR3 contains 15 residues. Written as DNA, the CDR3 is TGTGCCAGTAGTTTCGGTCACTATAGCAATCAGCCCCAGCATTTT. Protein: CASSFGHYSNQPQHF.

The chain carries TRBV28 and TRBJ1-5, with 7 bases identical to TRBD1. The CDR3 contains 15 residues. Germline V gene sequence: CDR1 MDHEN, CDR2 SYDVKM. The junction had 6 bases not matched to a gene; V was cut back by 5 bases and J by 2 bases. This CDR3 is CASSGQASGNQPQHF. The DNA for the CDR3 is TGTGCCAGCAGTGGACAGGCCTCGGGCAATCAGCCCCAGCATTTT. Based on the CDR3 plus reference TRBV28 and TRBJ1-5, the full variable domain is DVKVTQSSRYLVKRTGEKVFLECVQDMDHENMFWYRQDPGLGLRLIYFSYDVKMKEKGDIPEGYSVSREKKERFSLILESASTNQTSMYLCASSGQASGNQPQHFGDGTRLSIL.

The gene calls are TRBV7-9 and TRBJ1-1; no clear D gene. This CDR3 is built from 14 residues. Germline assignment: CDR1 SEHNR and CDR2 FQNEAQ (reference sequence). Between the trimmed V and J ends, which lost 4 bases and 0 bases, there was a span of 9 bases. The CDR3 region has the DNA TGTGCCAGCAGCTCCAGATATATGAACACTGAAGCTTTCTTT. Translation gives CASSSRYMNTEAFF.

CDR3 DNA: TGTGCCAGCAGTTTGTTGCCCTCCGCGGGGCGGAACACTGAAGCTTTCTTT. It translates to CASSLLPSAGRNTEAFF. The rearrangement uses TRBV27 and TRBJ1-1; TRBD1 is a possible D gene (5 bases). The CDR3 loop spans 17 amino acids. The germline CDR1 and CDR2 sequences are MNHEY and SMNVEV (reference sequence). V was cut by 3 bases and J by 1 base, with 18 bases left in between.

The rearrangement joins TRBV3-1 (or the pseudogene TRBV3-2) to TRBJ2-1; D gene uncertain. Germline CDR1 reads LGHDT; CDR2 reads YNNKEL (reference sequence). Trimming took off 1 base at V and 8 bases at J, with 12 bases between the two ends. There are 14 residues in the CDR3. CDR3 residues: CASSQAQISDEQFF. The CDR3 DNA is TGTGCCAGCAGCCAAGCGCAAATTTCAGATGAGCAGTTCTTC.

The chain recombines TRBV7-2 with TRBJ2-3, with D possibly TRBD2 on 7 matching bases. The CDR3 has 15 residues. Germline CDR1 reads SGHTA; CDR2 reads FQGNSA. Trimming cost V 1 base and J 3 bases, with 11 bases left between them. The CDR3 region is CASSLGRGATDTQYF. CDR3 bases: TGTGCCAGCAGCTTAGGACGGGGGGCGACAGATACGCAGTATTTT.

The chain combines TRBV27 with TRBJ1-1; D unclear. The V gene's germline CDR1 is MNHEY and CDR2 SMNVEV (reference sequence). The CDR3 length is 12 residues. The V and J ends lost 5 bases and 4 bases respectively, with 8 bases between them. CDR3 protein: CASSRPGTEAFF. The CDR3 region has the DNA TGTGCCAGCAGTAGACCAGGCACTGAAGCTTTCTTT.

As DNA, the CDR3 is TGTGCCAGCGGTCCGACGGGCGCGGGATCACCCCTCCACTTT. Its protein product is CASGPTGAGSPLHF. The chain recombines TRBV9 with TRBJ1-6; D call uncertain. Germline values: CDR1 SGDLS, CDR2 YYNGEE. V lost 7 bases and J 10 bases, leaving 18 bases between the germline ends. The CDR3 extends over 14 amino acids.

Written as DNA, the CDR3 is TGTGCCAGCAGTTCCGACAGGGCGGGTGGCTACACCTTC. It specifies CASSSDRAGGYTF. The rearrangement uses TRBV6-2 or TRBV6-3 and TRBJ1-2; 7 bases map to TRBD1. V lost 4 bases, J lost 7 bases, and 6 bases stayed unmatched. Germline lookup yields CDR1 MNHEY and CDR2 SVGEGT. The CDR3 is 13 amino acids.

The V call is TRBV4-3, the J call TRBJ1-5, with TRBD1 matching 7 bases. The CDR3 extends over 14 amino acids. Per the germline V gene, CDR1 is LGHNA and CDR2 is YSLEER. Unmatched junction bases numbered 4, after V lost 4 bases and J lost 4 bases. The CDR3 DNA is TGCGCCAGCAGCCCGGGGACAGTAAATCAGCCCCAGCATTTT. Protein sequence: CASSPGTVNQPQHF.

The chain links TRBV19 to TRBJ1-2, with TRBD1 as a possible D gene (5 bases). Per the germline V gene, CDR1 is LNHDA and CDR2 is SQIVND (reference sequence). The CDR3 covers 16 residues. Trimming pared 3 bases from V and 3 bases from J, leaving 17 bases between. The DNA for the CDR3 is TGTGCCAGTAGTATTATCGGTTCCTTAGGGGACTATGGCTACACCTTC. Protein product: CASSIIGSLGDYGYTF.

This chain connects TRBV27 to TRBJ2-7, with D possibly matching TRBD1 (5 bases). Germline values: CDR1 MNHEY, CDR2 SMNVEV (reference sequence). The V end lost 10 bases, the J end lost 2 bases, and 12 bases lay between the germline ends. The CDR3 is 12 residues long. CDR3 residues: CATRDSPYEQYF. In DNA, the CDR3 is TGTGCCACCAGAGACAGCCCCTACGAGCAGTACTTC.

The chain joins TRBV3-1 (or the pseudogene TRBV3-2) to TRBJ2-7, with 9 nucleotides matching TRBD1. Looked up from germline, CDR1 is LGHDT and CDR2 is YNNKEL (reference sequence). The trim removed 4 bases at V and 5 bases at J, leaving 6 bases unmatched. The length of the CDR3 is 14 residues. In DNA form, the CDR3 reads TGTGCCAGCAGCCGACAGGGGGACGTCGACGAGCAGTACTTC. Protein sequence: CASSRQGDVDEQYF.

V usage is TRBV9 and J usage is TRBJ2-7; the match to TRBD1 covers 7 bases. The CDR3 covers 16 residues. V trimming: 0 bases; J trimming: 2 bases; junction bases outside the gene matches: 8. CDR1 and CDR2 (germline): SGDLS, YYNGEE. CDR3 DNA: TGTGCCAGCAGCGTAGACTATCGGGACAGTACCTACGAGCAGTACTTC. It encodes CASSVDYRDSTYEQYF.